A selection of T cell receptor beta chains follows, all from one sample in a study of control samples from healthy donors and cancer patients. Sequencing was performed with immunoSEQ multiplex PCR; in TCRdb, only in-frame clones are kept and a portion is missing. The sample has over 90,000 clones, more than 85% seen once. Source material: PBMCs. The receptors here all came from a man between 60 and 70 years old with lung cancer. CDR3s include the opening cysteine and the closing phenylalanine or tryptophan. The D gene is left open where the match is weak. Clone sizes are given selectively: once, few, many, or a class where the clone is expanded.

CDR3 protein,CDR3 DNA,V gene,clone size,D gene,J gene
CASSVRQGWNTEAFF,TGTGCCAGCAGTGTTCGACAGGGATGGAACACTGAAGCTTTCTTT,TRBV27,NA,TRBD1,TRBJ1-1
CASRLQGNTEAFF,TGTGCCAGCAGGTTACAAGGTAACACTGAAGCTTTCTTT,TRBV4-2,NA,NA,TRBJ1-1
CASSVGGPIGHTQYF,TGTGCCAGCAGCGTGGGCGGGCCTATCGGGCATACGCAGTATTTT,TRBV9,NA,NA,TRBJ2-3
CASSPGPWGETQYF,TGTGCCAGCAGCCCGGGACCATGGGGGGAGACCCAGTACTTC,TRBV7-2,NA,NA,TRBJ2-5
CATKQGVGETQYF,TGTGCCACCAAACAGGGTGTGGGGGAGACCCAGTACTTC,TRBV6-6,NA,NA,TRBJ2-5
CAWSGITGGSGNTIYF,TGTGCCTGGAGTGGCATAACAGGGGGCTCTGGAAACACCATATATTTT,TRBV30,NA,TRBD1,TRBJ1-3
CASSQEGRPAGELFF,TGTGCCAGCAGCCAGGAGGGACGGCCTGCGGGGGAACTGTTTTTT,TRBV4-2,once,NA,TRBJ1-4
CASSYAGTSASYEQYF,TGCGCCAGCAGCTACGCCGGGACTAGCGCATCCTACGAGCAGTACTTC,TRBV5-1,NA,TRBD2,TRBJ2-7
CASSREGRGGTDTQYF,TGTGCCAGTAGCAGAGAGGGGAGGGGTGGCACAGATACGCAGTATTTT,TRBV19,NA,TRBD2,TRBJ2-3
CASSPGLATGELFF,TGTGCCAGCAGCCCGGGACTAGCGACCGGGGAGCTGTTTTTT,TRBV7-3,NA,TRBD2,TRBJ2-2
CASSPGTSSYNEQFF,TGTGCCAGCAGCCCAGGGACTAGCTCCTACAATGAGCAGTTCTTC,TRBV5-4,NA,TRBD2,TRBJ2-1
CAISGQGGPYGYTF,TGTGCCATCAGTGGTCAGGGCGGACCCTATGGCTACACCTTC,TRBV10-3,NA,NA,TRBJ1-2
CASGGQGMYNSPLHF,TGTGCCAGCGGGGGACAGGGGATGTATAATTCACCCCTCCACTTT,TRBV27,NA,TRBD1,TRBJ1-6
CASSDGQEVYGYTF,TGTGCCAGCAGTGACGGGCAGGAAGTGTATGGCTACACCTTC,TRBV25-1,NA,NA,TRBJ1-2
CASKERPSSGNTIYF,TGCGCCAGCAAGGAACGGCCCAGCTCTGGAAACACCATATATTTT,TRBV5-1,once,NA,TRBJ1-3
CASSLYTTGFGNTEAFF,TGTGCCAGCAGCTTATATACTACTGGGTTTGGGAACACTGAAGCTTTCTTT,TRBV5-6,NA,NA,TRBJ1-1
CASSIGGGRLGEAFF,TGTGCCAGTAGTATAGGGGGAGGGCGTTTGGGTGAAGCTTTCTTT,TRBV19,few,NA,TRBJ1-1
CASRSGTDHYEQYF,TGTGCCAGCAGGTCCGGGACAGACCACTACGAGCAGTACTTC,TRBV28,NA,TRBD1,TRBJ2-7